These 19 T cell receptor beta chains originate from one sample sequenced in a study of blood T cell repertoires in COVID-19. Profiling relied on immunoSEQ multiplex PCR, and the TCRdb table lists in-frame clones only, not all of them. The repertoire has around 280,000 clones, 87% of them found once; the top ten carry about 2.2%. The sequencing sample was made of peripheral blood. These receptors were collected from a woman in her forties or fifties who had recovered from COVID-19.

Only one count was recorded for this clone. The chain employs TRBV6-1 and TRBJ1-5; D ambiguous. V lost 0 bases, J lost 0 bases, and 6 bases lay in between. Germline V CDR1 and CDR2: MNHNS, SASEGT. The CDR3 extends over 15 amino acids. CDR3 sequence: CASSEARYSNQPQHF. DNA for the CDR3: TGTGCCAGCAGTGAAGCCCGCTATAGCAATCAGCCCCAGCATTTT.

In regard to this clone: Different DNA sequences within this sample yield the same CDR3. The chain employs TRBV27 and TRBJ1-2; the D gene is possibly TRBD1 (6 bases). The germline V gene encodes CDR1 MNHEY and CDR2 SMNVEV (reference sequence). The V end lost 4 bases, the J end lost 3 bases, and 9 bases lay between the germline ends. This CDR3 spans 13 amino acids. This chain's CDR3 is CASSSGGHYGYTF. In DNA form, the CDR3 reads TGTGCCAGCAGTTCGGGGGGCCACTATGGCTACACCTTC.

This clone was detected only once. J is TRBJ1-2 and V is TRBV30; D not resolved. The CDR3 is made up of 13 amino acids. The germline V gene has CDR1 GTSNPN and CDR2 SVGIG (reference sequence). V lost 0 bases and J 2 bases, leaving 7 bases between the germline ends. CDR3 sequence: CAWSVTPNYGYTF. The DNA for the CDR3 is TGTGCCTGGAGTGTAACTCCAAACTATGGCTACACCTTC.

The CDR3 reads CAWSVPHQGGNQPQHF. The CDR3 bases are TGTGCCTGGAGTGTTCCTCATCAGGGGGGTAATCAGCCCCAGCATTTT. This chain links TRBV30 with TRBJ1-5; 7 bases match TRBD1. The germline gives CDR1 GTSNPN, CDR2 SVGIG (reference sequence). V lost 0 bases to trimming and J lost 4 bases; unmatched junction nucleotides: 9. The CDR3 consists of 16 residues.

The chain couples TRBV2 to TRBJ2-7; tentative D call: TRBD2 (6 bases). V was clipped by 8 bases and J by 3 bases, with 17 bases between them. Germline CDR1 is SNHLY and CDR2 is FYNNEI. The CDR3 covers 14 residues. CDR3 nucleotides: TGTGCCAGCTTAGGTCCTCGGGGGTACTACGAGCAGTACTTC. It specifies CASLGPRGYYEQYF.

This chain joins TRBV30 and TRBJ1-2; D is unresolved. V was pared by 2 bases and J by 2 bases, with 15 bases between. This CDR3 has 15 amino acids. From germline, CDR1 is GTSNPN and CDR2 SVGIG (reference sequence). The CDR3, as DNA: TGTGCCTGGAGTACCGCCCGGGGAGCAAACTATGGCTACACCTTC. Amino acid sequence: CAWSTARGANYGYTF.

The CDR3 reads CASSVEGATNEKLFF. The CDR3 DNA sequence: TGTGCCAGCAGCGTAGAGGGAGCAACTAATGAAAAACTGTTTTTT. The chain couples TRBV9 to TRBJ1-4; D is unresolved. V was trimmed by 0 bases and J by 0 bases, leaving 6 bases between them. The CDR3 loop spans 15 amino acids. CDR1 and CDR2 (germline): SGDLS, YYNGEE.

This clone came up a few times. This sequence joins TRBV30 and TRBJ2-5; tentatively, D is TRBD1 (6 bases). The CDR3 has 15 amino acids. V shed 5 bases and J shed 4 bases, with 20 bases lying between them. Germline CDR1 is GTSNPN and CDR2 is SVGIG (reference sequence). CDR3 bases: TGTGCCTGGGGGGACCGAGGGGGTTTGGGAGAGACCCAGTACTTC. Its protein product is CAWGDRGGLGETQYF. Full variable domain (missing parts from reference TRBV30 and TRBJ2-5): SQTIHQWPATLVQPVGSPLSLECTVEGTSNPNLYWYRQAAGRGLQLLFYSVGIGQISSEVPQNLSASRPQDRQFILSSKKLLLSDSGFYLCAWGDRGGLGETQYFGPGTRLLVL.

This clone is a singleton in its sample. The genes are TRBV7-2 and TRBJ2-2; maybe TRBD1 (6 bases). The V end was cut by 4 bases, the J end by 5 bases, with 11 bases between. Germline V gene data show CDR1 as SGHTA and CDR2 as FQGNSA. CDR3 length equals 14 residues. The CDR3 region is CASSSRTGTGELFF. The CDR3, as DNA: TGTGCCAGCAGCTCACGTACAGGGACCGGGGAGCTGTTTTTT.

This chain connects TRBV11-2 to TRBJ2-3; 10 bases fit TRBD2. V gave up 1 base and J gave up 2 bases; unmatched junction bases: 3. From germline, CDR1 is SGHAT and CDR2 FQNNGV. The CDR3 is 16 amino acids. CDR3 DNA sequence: TGTGCCAGCAGCTTAGGACTAGCGGGTACCACAGATACGCAGTATTTT. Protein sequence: CASSLGLAGTTDTQYF.

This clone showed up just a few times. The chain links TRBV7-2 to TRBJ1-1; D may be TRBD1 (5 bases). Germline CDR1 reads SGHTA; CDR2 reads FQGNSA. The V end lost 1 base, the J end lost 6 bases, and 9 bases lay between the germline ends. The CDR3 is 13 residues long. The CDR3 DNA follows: TGTGCCAGCAGCTTAGGGGGGGTCGCTGAAGCTTTCTTT. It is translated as CASSLGGVAEAFF.

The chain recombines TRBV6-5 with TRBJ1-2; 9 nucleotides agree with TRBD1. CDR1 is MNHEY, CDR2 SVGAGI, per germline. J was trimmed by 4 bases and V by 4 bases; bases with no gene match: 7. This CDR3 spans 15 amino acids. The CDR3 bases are TGTGCCAGCAGTTCGGGGGGGACAGGGCTCTATGGCTACACCTTC. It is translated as CASSSGGTGLYGYTF.

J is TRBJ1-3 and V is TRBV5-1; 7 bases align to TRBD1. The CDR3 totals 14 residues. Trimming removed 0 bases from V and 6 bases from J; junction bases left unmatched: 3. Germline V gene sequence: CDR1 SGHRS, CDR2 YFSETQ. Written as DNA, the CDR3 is TGCGCCAGCAGCTTGGCAGGGGGAGAAAACACCATATATTTT. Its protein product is CASSLAGGENTIYF.

CDR3 nucleotides: TGTGCCAGCAGCTTATTGGCGGGGGGCCATGATACCGGGGCGGAGACCCAGTACTTC. It codes for CASSLLAGGHDTGAETQYF. The rearrangement links TRBV7-3 to TRBJ2-5; 8 bases agree with TRBD2. CDR1 is SGHTA, CDR2 FQGTGA, per germline. With 2 bases clipped from V and 5 bases from J, the junction kept 19 bases outside the gene matches. The CDR3 sequence is 19 residues long.

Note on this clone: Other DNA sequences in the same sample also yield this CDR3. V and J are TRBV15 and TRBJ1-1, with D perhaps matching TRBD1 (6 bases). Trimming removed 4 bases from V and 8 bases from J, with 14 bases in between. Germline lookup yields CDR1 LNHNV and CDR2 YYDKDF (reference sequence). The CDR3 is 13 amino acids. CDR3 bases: TGTGCCACCAGCACTTTAGCAGGGACAGAAGCTTTCTTT. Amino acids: CATSTLAGTEAFF.

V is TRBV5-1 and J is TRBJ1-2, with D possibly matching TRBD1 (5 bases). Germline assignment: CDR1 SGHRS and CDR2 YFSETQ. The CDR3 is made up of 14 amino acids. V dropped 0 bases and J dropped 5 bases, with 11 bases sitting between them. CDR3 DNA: TGCGCCAGCAGCTTGGTCACCGGGGGGTATGGCTACACCTTC. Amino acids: CASSLVTGGYGYTF. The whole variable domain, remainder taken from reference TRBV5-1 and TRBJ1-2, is KAGVTQTPRYLIKTRGQQVTLSCSPISGHRSVSWYQQTPGQGLQFLFEYFSETQRNKGNFPGRFSGRQFSNSRSEMNVSTLELGDSALYLCASSLVTGGYGYTFGSGTRLTVV.

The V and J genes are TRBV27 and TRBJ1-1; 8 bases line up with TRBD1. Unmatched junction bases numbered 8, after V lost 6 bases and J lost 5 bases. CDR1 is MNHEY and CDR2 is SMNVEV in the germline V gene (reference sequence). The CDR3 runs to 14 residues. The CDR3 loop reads CASRDRDWWTEAFF. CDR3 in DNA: TGTGCCAGCAGGGACAGGGACTGGTGGACTGAAGCTTTCTTT.

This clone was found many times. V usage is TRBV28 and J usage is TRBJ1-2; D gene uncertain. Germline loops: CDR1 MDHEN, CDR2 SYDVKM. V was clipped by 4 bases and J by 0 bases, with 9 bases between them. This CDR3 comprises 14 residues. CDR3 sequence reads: CASSSTDPNYGYTF. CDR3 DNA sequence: TGTGCCAGCAGTTCAACAGACCCTAACTATGGCTACACCTTC.

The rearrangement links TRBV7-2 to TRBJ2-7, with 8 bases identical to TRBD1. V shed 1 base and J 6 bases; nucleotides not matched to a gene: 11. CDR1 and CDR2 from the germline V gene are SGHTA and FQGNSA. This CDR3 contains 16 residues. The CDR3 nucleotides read TGTGCCAGCAGCTTAGGGACAGGGATAGTTTCTGGCGAGCAGTACTTC. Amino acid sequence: CASSLGTGIVSGEQYF.